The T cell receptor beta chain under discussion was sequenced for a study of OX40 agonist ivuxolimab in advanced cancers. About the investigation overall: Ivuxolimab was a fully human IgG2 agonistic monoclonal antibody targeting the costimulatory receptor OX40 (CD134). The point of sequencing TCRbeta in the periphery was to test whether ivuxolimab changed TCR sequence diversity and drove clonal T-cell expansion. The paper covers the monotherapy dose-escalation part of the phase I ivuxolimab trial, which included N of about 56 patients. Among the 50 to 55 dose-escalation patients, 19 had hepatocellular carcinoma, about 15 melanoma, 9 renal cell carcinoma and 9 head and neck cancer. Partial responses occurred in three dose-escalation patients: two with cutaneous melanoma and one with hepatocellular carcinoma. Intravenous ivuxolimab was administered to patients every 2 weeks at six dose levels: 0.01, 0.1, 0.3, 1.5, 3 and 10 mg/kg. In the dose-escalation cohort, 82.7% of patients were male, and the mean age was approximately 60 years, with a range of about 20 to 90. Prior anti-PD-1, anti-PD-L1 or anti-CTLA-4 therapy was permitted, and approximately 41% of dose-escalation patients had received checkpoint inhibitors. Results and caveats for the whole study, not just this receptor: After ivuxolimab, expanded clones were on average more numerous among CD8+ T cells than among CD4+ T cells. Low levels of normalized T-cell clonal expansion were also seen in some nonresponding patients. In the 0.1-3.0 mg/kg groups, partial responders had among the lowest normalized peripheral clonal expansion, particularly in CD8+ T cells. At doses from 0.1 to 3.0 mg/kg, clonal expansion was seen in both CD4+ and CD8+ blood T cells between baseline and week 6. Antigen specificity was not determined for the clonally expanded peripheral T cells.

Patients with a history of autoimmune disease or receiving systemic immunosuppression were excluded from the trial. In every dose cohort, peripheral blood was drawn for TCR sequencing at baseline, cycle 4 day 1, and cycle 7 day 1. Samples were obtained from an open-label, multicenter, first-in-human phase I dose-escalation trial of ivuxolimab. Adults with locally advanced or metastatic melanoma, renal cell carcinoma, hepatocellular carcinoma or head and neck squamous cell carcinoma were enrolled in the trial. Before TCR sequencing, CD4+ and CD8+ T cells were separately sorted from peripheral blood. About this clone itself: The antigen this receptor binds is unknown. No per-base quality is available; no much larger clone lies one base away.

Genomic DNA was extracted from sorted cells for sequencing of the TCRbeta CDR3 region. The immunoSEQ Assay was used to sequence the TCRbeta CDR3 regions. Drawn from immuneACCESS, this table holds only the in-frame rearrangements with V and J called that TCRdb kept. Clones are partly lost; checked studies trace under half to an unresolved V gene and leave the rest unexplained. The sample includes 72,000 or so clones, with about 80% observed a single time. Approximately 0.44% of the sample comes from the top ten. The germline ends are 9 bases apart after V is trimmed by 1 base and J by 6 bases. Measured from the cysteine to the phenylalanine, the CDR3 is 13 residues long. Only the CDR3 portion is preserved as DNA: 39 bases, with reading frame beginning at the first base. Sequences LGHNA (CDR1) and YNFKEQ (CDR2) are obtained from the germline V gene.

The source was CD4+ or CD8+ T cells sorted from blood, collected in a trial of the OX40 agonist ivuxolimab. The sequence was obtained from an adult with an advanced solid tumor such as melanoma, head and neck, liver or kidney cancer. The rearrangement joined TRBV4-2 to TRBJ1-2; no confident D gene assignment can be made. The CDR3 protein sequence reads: CASSQAGMDGYTF. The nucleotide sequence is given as TGTGCCAGCAGCCAAGCGGGCATGGATGGCTACACCTTC.